This entry lists 11 T cell receptor beta chains sequenced from one sample in a study of cytomegalovirus exposure and HLA in healthy donors. Vbeta (60) and Jbeta (13) primers were used in the PCR. This table comes from immunoSEQ multiplex PCR, and its TCRdb copy is limited to in-frame clones, with some not included. The sample lists about 140,000 clones, more than 75% occurring once. The sequencing sample was made of PBMCs. These receptors originate from a man between 35 and 55 years old in good health and CMV-seronegative.

This clone was seen only a few times. The chain employs TRBV9 and TRBJ2-3, with TRBD2 identical over 9 bases. Germline CDR1 SGDLS, CDR2 YYNGEE. J lost 4 bases, V lost 2 bases, and 5 bases had no gene match. The CDR3 has 15 amino acids. CDR3 in amino acids: CASSVFSGGADTQYF. The CDR3 nucleotides are TGTGCCAGCAGCGTCTTTAGCGGGGGCGCAGATACGCAGTATTTT.

This rearrangement joins TRBV6-1 to TRBJ2-5; the match to TRBD2 covers 10 bases. The trim removed 0 bases at V and 4 bases at J, leaving 5 bases unmatched. This CDR3 region has 16 residues. The germline gives CDR1 MNHNS, CDR2 SASEGT. The CDR3: CASSEAGLAGVETQYF. As DNA, the CDR3 is TGTGCCAGCAGTGAAGCCGGGCTAGCGGGGGTAGAGACCCAGTACTTC.

The chain is built from TRBV7-7 and TRBJ2-1, with TRBD2 identical over 10 bases. Germline CDR1 and CDR2: SSHAT and FNYEAQ (reference sequence). The CDR3 consists of 14 residues. Losses at the gene ends were 4 bases for V and 7 bases for J; bases not matched to a gene: 4. CDR3 sequence: CASSSQTSGNEQFF. CDR3 coding DNA: TGTGCCAGCAGCTCCCAGACTAGCGGGAATGAGCAGTTCTTC.

The V gene is TRBV7-3, the J gene TRBJ1-2; 9 bases match TRBD1. Germline lookup yields CDR1 SGHTA and CDR2 FQGTGA. V lost 0 bases and J lost 8; bases outside the gene matches: 4. The CDR3 is 14 residues long. In DNA form, the CDR3 reads TGTGCCAGCAGCTTAACTACAGGGGGCAACGGCTACACCTTC. Amino acid sequence: CASSLTTGGNGYTF.

J is TRBJ1-4 and V is TRBV29-1, with TRBD1 matching 7 bases. Germline lookup yields CDR1 SQVTM and CDR2 ANQGSEA. Trimming cost V 7 bases and J 7 bases; bases outside gene matches: 15. CDR3 length: 15 residues. The CDR3 protein is CSAGDRQGTGEKLFF. In nucleotides, the CDR3 is TGCAGCGCTGGGGACCGACAGGGAACGGGTGAAAAACTGTTTTTT.

This sequence joins TRBV4-2 and TRBJ2-7; tentatively, D is TRBD1 (6 bases). The V gene's germline CDR1 is LGHNA and CDR2 YNFKEQ. Between the trimmed V and J ends, which lost 2 bases and 2 bases, there was a span of 10 bases. The CDR3 runs 14 residues. The CDR3 coding sequence is TGTGCCAGCAGCCAACCAGGGGCCGCCTACGAGCAGTACTTC. Translating gives CASSQPGAAYEQYF.

This chain uses TRBV30 with TRBJ2-7; the match to TRBD1 covers 9 bases. Unmatched junction bases numbered 6, after V lost 2 bases and J lost 4 bases. Germline CDR1 and CDR2: GTSNPN and SVGIG (reference sequence). The CDR3 consists of 14 residues. CDR3 coding DNA: TGTGCCTGGAGTTACGGACAGGGGTATTACGAGCAGTACTTC. Translated, it gives CAWSYGQGYYEQYF.

This rearrangement joins TRBV19 to TRBJ2-7; TRBD1 matches at 8 bases. The CDR3 covers 16 residues. The V gene end was trimmed by 3 bases and the J gene end by 1 base; junction bases not matched to a gene: 8. The germline gives CDR1 LNHDA, CDR2 SQIVND (reference sequence). CDR3 sequence (DNA): TGTGCCAGTAGTATCACACCGGGACAGGTATCCTACGAGCAGTACTTC. Translated: CASSITPGQVSYEQYF.

The chain is built from TRBV5-4 and TRBJ2-2; weak D call: TRBD1 (6 bases). The CDR3 totals 15 residues. Trimming took 4 bases from V and 8 from J, leaving 18 bases between them. CDR1 and CDR2 (germline): SGHNT, YYREEE (reference sequence). DNA for the CDR3: TGTGCCAGCAGCCCTGGACGGGACACTTGGGGGGAGCTGTTTTTT. It specifies CASSPGRDTWGELFF. Drawing the rest from reference TRBV5-4 and TRBJ2-2, the complete variable domain is ETGVTQSPTHLIKTRGQQVTLRCSSQSGHNTVSWYQQALGQGPQFIFQYYREEENGRGNFPPRFSGLQFPNYSSELNVNALELDDSALYLCASSPGRDTWGELFFGEGSRLTVL.

The V and J genes are TRBV5-6 and TRBJ1-2; D ambiguous. Trimming cost V 0 bases and J 8 bases, with 11 bases left between them. This CDR3 is built from 13 residues. The germline gives CDR1 SGHDT, CDR2 YYEEEE. The chain's CDR3 is CASSLGRDLGYTF. CDR3 nucleotide sequence: TGTGCCAGCAGCTTGGGGAGGGATTTGGGCTACACCTTC.

The chain joins TRBV6-6 to TRBJ2-7; possible D gene TRBD2, 6 bases. Germline-derived CDR1 and CDR2 are MNHNY and SVGAGI (reference sequence). This CDR3 is 13 amino acids long. Trimming stripped 0 bases from V and 6 bases from J, with 9 bases between. CDR3 sequence reads: CASSYSEGREQYF. The CDR3 coding sequence is TGTGCCAGCAGTTACTCGGAGGGGCGCGAGCAGTACTTC.